This T cell receptor beta chain comes out of a study of blood T cell repertoires in COVID-19. Measured with immunoSEQ multiplex PCR; TCRdb has only the in-frame clones, and not every one. Altogether approximately 270,000 clones are present, over 80% being singletons, with the ten largest covering 1.2%. In germline, CDR1 is LNHDA, CDR2 SQIVND (reference sequence). The V gene lost 3 bases and the J gene lost 7 bases, with 15 bases spanning the gap. CDR3 length equals 14 residues. The sequencing input was PBMCs or T cells enriched from blood (not recorded which). This TCR derives from a human donor in a cohort exposed to, infected with or recovered from COVID-19 (not recorded which). The donor label of this sample is uncertain. The rearrangement uses TRBV19 and TRBJ1-2; D might be TRBD1 (6 bases). CDR3 nucleotides: TGTGCCAGTAGTATTCAAAGGGGGATAAGTGGCTACACCTTC. Its translation is CASSIQRGISGYTF.